This T cell receptor beta chain originates from a study of shared clonotypes between healthy human individuals. Deep-level settings were used for running the assay. Assay used: immunoSEQ multiplex PCR; TCRdb lists only in-frame clones, some missing. The table lists a few million clones, more than 90% of them singletons. The junction had 14 bases not matched to a gene; V was cut back by 3 bases and J by 2 bases. CDR3 length: 19 residues. The germline CDR1 and CDR2 sequences are LNHDA and SQIVND (reference sequence). Sequenced: naive CD4+ T cells sorted from blood. Documented subset: CD45RA+ positively selected. This sequence was found in a young man in good health. The rearrangement joins TRBV19 to TRBJ1-3, with 9 bases aligning to TRBD1. The CDR3 reads CASSMVQGAIRGTGNTIYF. CDR3 nucleotide sequence: TGTGCCAGTAGTATGGTACAGGGGGCTATCCGGGGTACTGGAAACACCATATATTTT. The whole variable domain, filled in from reference TRBV19 and TRBJ1-3, reads DGGITQSPKYLFRKEGQNVTLSCEQNLNHDAMYWYRQDPGQGLRLIYYSQIVNDFQKGDIAEGYSVSREKKESFPLTVTSAQKNPTAFYLCASSMVQGAIRGTGNTIYFGEGSWLTVV.